This paragraph reports one T cell receptor (beta chain). No antigen is known for it. This record belongs to a study of T cells expressing NK-cell markers. Study observations and caveats: It was still unclear whether expanded NKG2C+ T cell clones were HCMV specific.

cDNA encoding TCR beta was synthesized via 5'RACE template switching incorporating UMIs. After re-calling the 5' RACE reads, TCRdb lists one entry per CDR3 protein, DNA absent. Its table lists 400,000 to 450,000 distinct CDR3 sequences. The clonotype comes from a woman between 18 and 70 years old in good health. The specimen was blood T cells: a sorted CD56 or NKG2C T cell subset, CD4+ or CD8+ T cells, or bulk PBMC T cells (not recorded which).

The CDR3: CSASLTSYGYTF. The V call is TRBV20-1, the J call TRBJ1-2. The CDR3 has 12 amino acids. CDR1 is DFQATT, CDR2 SNEGSKA, per germline (reference sequence).